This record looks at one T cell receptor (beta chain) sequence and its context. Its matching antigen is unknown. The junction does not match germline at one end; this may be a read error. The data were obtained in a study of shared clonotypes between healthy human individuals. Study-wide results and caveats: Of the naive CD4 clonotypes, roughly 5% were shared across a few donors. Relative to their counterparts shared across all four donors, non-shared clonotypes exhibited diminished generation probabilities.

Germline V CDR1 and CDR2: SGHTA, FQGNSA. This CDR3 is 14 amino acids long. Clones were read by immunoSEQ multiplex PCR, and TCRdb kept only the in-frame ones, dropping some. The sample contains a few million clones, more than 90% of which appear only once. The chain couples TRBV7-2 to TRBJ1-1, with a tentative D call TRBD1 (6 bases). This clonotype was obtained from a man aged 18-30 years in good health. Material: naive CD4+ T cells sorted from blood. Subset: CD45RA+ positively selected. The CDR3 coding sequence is TGTGCCAACAGCTTAGCAACAGGGCACGCTGAAGCTTTCTTT. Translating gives CANSLATGHAEAFF. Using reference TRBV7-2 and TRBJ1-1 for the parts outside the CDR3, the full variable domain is GAGVSQSPSNKVTEKGKDVELRCDPISGHTALYWYRQSLGQGLEFLIYFQGNSAPDKSGLPSDRFSAERTGGSVSTLTIQRTQQEDSAVYLCANSLATGHAEAFFGQGTRLTVV.